The rows below give T cell receptor beta chains drawn from one sample of a study of blood T cell repertoires in COVID-19. Libraries were prepared by immunoSEQ multiplex PCR; TCRdb keeps only in-frame clonotypes and omits some of them. The data hold some 250,000 clones, with over 75% observed a single time. The sample consisted of peripheral blood. These receptors came from a man aged 25-45 years who had recovered from COVID-19. The CDR3 runs from the conserved cysteine through the conserved F or W. The order of the fields is V gene, clone size, D gene, J gene, CDR3 DNA, CDR3 protein. D genes are given only for firm matches. Clone sizes are given selectively: once, few, many, or a class where the clone is expanded.

TRBV11-2	-	TRBD1	TRBJ2-5	TGTGCCAGCAGCCCTGGACAGGGGAGGGCTGAGACCCAGTACTTC	CASSPGQGRAETQYF
TRBV5-6	-	-	TRBJ2-2	TGTGCCAGCAGCTTGTTCAGCACCGGGGAGCTGTTTTTT	CASSLFSTGELFF
TRBV4-2	-	-	TRBJ2-4	TGTGCCAGCAGCCAAGAACAGATGGCCAAAAACATTCAGTACTTC	CASSQEQMAKNIQYF
TRBV28	-	TRBD1	TRBJ1-2	TGTGCCAGCAGTTTCCAGGACAGGGCCTATGGCTACACCTTC	CASSFQDRAYGYTF
TRBV5-6	-	TRBD1	TRBJ2-6	TGTGCCAGCAGCGGATGGGACAGGCGATATTCTGGGGCCAACGTCCTGACTTTC	CASSGWDRRYSGANVLTF
TRBV18	-	TRBD2	TRBJ2-1	TGTGCCAGCTCACCATCTGGACTAGTGAATGAGCAGTTCTTC	CASSPSGLVNEQFF
TRBV2	-	-	TRBJ1-5	TGTGCCAGCAGTGCCCAGGGTAATAGCAATCAGCCCCAGCATTTT	CASSAQGNSNQPQHF
TRBV19	-	TRBD1	TRBJ2-2	TGTGCCAGTAGGACAACTGCAGGGGGTATCACCGGGGAGCTGTTTTTT	CASRTTAGGITGELFF
TRBV29-1	-	-	TRBJ2-5	TGCAGCGTTGAAACAGGGGGGGCCCAGTACTTC	CSVETGGAQYF
TRBV2	few	TRBD1	TRBJ1-4	TGTGCCAGCAGCGTCCGGGACAGGGTTGAAAAACTGTTTTTT	CASSVRDRVEKLFF
TRBV9	-	-	TRBJ1-2	TGTGCCAGCAGCGTTGTCGGGTCTTCCTATGGCTACACCTTC	CASSVVGSSYGYTF
TRBV10-3	few	TRBD2	TRBJ2-1	TGTGCCATCAGTATCCTCGGGGGGGCGGATGAGCAGTTCTTC	CAISILGGADEQFF
TRBV5-1	-	TRBD1	TRBJ1-4	TGCGCCAGCAGCTTGGGTGGAGACAGGGCCTTACTGTTTTTT	CASSLGGDRALLFF
TRBV7-8	-	TRBD1	TRBJ2-7	TGTGCCAGCAGCCTACGGGACAGGACCCCCTACGAGCAGTACTTC	CASSLRDRTPYEQYF
TRBV19	-	-	TRBJ1-5	TGTGCCAGTACCCCAGTAGGACTGGCGAGAGGGCCCCAGCATTTT	CASTPVGLARGPQHF
TRBV7-3	-	-	TRBJ2-6	TGTGCCAGCAGCAAACAGGGAAGCTCTGGGGCCAACGTCCTGACTTTC	CASSKQGSSGANVLTF
TRBV6-2/TRBV6-3	-	-	TRBJ2-5	TGTGCCAGCAGTCAAAGGAAAGGGGGAGAGACCCAGTACTTC	CASSQRKGGETQYF
TRBV29-1	-	TRBD1	TRBJ2-1	TGCAGCGTTGAAGCGCCCCCCGGGACAGTGGGCGATGAGCAGTTCTTC	CSVEAPPGTVGDEQFF